The rows below give T cell receptor beta chains drawn from one sample of a study of blood T cells in healthy people across ages. TCRdb re-analysed the 5' RACE reads in MiXCR, keeping a single row per CDR3 protein. The table shows about 1.8 million distinct CDR3 sequences, with less than 50% occurring only once. Sequenced input: blood. These receptors all stem from a woman in her thirties or forties in good health. The CDR3 runs from the conserved cysteine through the conserved F or W. The D gene is left open where the match is weak. The listing skips clone size in some rows; elsewhere it reads once, few, many or a size class.

TRBV7-2	TRBJ1-2	.	TRBD1	TGTGCCAGCAGCTTATACGACAGGGGTAACTATGGCTACACCTTC	CASSLYDRGNYGYTF
TRBV6-6	TRBJ2-1	.	.	TGTGCCAGCTGTCCTAAGTGGACAAGCAATGAGCAGTTCTTC	CASCPKWTSNEQFF
TRBV9	TRBJ1-2	.	TRBD1	TGTGCCAGCAGCGATCCGACAGGGTTTCGATCCTATGGCTACACCTTC	CASSDPTGFRSYGYTF
TRBV20-1	TRBJ2-5	few	TRBD1	TGCAGCCAACACAGGGGTAAAGAGACCCAGTACTTC	CSQHRGKETQYF
TRBV6-1	TRBJ2-1	.	.	TGTGCCAGCAGAAATGTAAGAGGGGCCTCCTCCTACAATGAGCAGTTCTTC	CASRNVRGASSYNEQFF
TRBV3-1	TRBJ2-3	.	TRBD1	TGTGCCAGCAACAACCTGGACAGGGGTAGCACAGATACGCAGTATTTT	CASNNLDRGSTDTQYF
TRBV24-1	TRBJ2-1	few	TRBD1	TGTGCCACCAGTGGCCCCGGCACCTCCGGGACAGATAACAATGAGCAGTTCTTC	CATSGPGTSGTDNNEQFF
TRBV20-1	TRBJ2-3	few	.	TGCAGTGCTAGAGGGACAAGGTTGCCGAGGGATACGCAGTATTTT	CSARGTRLPRDTQYF
TRBV11-2	TRBJ1-2	.	TRBD1	TGTGCCAGCGAGGGGACAGGCTATGGCTACACCTTC	CASEGTGYGYTF
TRBV27	TRBJ1-6	many	.	TGTGCCAGCAGTTTAAGCGGGAGTTATAATTCACCCCTCCACTTT	CASSLSGSYNSPLHF
TRBV20-1	TRBJ2-7	.	TRBD1	TGCAGTGCGGGGTACCGGGGACAGGCCCCCTACGAGCAGTACTTC	CSAGYRGQAPYEQYF
TRBV7-2	TRBJ2-3	few	TRBD2	TGTGCCAGCAGCATCACCGGGACTAGCGGGGGCACAGATACGCAGTATTTT	CASSITGTSGGTDTQYF
TRBV4-2	TRBJ2-7	.	TRBD1	TGTGCCAGCAGCCCCCGGGACAGGGACTCCTACGAGCAGTACTTC	CASSPRDRDSYEQYF
TRBV7-9	TRBJ2-5	few	TRBD2	TGTGCCAGCAGCTCAACACGCATACTAGCGGGGGGACAAGAGACCCAGTACTTC	CASSSTRILAGGQETQYF
TRBV20-1	TRBJ2-1	few	.	TGCAGTGCTAGAGATTCGCTAGCATTTGAGCAGTTCTTC	CSARDSLAFEQFF
TRBV11-2	TRBJ1-2	.	.	TGTGCCAGCAGCTCGGGACCGCTTACGCTCTATGGCTACACCTTC	CASSSGPLTLYGYTF
TRBV4-2	TRBJ2-1	.	TRBD1	TGTGCCAGCAGCCAAGCAGGGGGGACAGGGGATACAATTGAGCAGTTCTTC	CASSQAGGTGDTIEQFF
TRBV2	TRBJ2-3	few	TRBD2	TGTGCCAGCAGCGCTAGCGGGGAGTCAGATACGCAGTATTTT	CASSASGESDTQYF
TRBV28	TRBJ2-5	.	TRBD2	TGTGCCAGCAGCCACTATACAGCGGGGGTTCTACGGACCGAGACCCAGTACTTC	CASSHYTAGVLRTETQYF
TRBV4-2	TRBJ2-7	few	TRBD2	TGTGCCAGCAGCCAAGATCGGGGGCTAGCGGGGCTCTCCTACGAGCAGTACTTC	CASSQDRGLAGLSYEQYF
TRBV12-3/TRBV12-4	TRBJ2-7	.	.	TGTGCCAGCGCGAGCTCCTACGAGCAGTACTTC	CASASSYEQYF
TRBV6-1	TRBJ2-5	.	TRBD2	TGTGCCAGCAGTGCCGGGACTAGCGAGTATTATGGGACCCAGTACTTC	CASSAGTSEYYGTQYF
TRBV10-2	TRBJ1-2	.	.	TGCGCCAGCTTCTCGGGAGGAATGTCGGGCTACACCTTC	CASFSGGMSGYTF
TRBV6-4	TRBJ2-7	.	.	TGTGCCAGCAGTGACGGGTCGCCTTACGAGCAGTACTTC	CASSDGSPYEQYF
TRBV5-6	TRBJ2-3	.	.	TGTGCCAGCAGCTTAATTACAGGGTCGGCCTCAGATACGCAGTATTTT	CASSLITGSASDTQYF
TRBV28	TRBJ1-2	few	.	TGTGCCAGCAGTGCCGATGGGGCGCGGGGCTACACCTTC	CASSADGARGYTF
TRBV27	TRBJ2-7	once	TRBD2	TGTGCCAGCAGTTTAACCCCTAGCGGGGGGGACGAGCAGTACTTC	CASSLTPSGGDEQYF